This entry describes one TCR beta chain. This specimen comes from a study of blood T cell repertoires in COVID-19. The CDR3 runs 13 residues. Germline V gene sequence: CDR1 WSHSY, CDR2 SAAADI. V shed 6 bases and J shed 6 bases, with 12 bases lying between them. Sequencing used immunoSEQ multiplex PCR; TCRdb keeps in-frame clones, though not all of them. The sample yields about 320,000 clones, about nine tenths seen once. The study counted Cohort 3 donors as recovered given two negative PCRs, clearance, or symptom resolution. Source material: PBMCs or T cells enriched from blood (not recorded which). J is TRBJ1-5 and V is TRBV10-2, with D possibly being TRBD1 (6 bases). The TCR comes from a woman between 18 and 29 years old who had recovered from COVID-19. The CDR3 loop is CASSAQGSQPQHF. CDR3 sequence (DNA): TGCGCCAGCAGCGCACAGGGTTCTCAGCCCCAGCATTTT.